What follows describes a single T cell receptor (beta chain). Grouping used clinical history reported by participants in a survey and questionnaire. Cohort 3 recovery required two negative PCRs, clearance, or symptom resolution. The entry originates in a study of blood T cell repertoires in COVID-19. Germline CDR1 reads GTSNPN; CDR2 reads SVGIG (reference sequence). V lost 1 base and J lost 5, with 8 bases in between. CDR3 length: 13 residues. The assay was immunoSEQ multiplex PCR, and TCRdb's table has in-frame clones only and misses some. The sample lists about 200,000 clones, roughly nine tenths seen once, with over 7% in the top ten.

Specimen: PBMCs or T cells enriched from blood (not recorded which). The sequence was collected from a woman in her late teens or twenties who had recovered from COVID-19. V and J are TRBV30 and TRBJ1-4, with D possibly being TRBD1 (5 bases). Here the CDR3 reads CAWSGGRNEKLFF. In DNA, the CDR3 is TGTGCCTGGAGTGGGGGCCGAAATGAAAAACTGTTTTTT.